The 20 T cell receptor beta chains below were found in one sample sequenced in a study of cytotoxic CD8 clonotypes in ibrutinib-treated CLL. Only in-frame clones appear in the TCRdb table, and some are missing; sequencing was by immunoSEQ multiplex PCR. The sample shows about 63,000 clones, about 65% of them seen only once. The sample in question was PBMCs, obtained after 12 months of ibrutinib treatment. The receptors were gathered from a human donor with chronic lymphocytic leukemia.

The rearrangement uses TRBV19 and TRBJ1-1, with D possibly being TRBD1 (6 bases). This CDR3 spans 13 amino acids. Trimming stripped 7 bases from V and 2 bases from J, with 11 bases between. Per the germline V gene, CDR1 is LNHDA and CDR2 is SQIVND (reference sequence). CDR3 residues: CASKGQTNTEAFF. The CDR3, as DNA: TGTGCCAGTAAAGGACAGACTAACACTGAAGCTTTCTTT.

The chain recombines TRBV6-1 with TRBJ1-5; 8 bases are shared with TRBD1. The CDR3 extends over 15 amino acids. CDR1 is MNHNS, CDR2 SASEGT, per germline. The V gene end was trimmed by 7 bases and the J gene end by 1 base; junction bases not matched to a gene: 6. The CDR3 sequence is CASKIQGASNQPQHF. CDR3 nucleotides: TGTGCCAGCAAAATCCAGGGGGCCAGCAATCAGCCCCAGCATTTT.

This clone was counted a few times. The chain joins TRBV10-1 to TRBJ2-4, with 7 bases lining up with TRBD1. This CDR3 has 12 residues. Unmatched junction bases numbered 6, after V lost 8 bases and J lost 8 bases. Germline V CDR1 and CDR2: WNHNN, SYGVQD (reference sequence). CDR3: CASGDRVDIQYF. CDR3 nucleotide sequence: TGCGCCAGCGGGGACAGAGTAGACATTCAGTACTTC.

The rearrangement joins TRBV28 to TRBJ2-7; tentative D call: TRBD1 (6 bases). Trimming stripped 6 bases from V and 0 bases from J, with 12 bases between. CDR1 is MDHEN, CDR2 SYDVKM, per germline. The CDR3 runs 14 residues. The CDR3 protein is CASSLLGGSYEQYF. In nucleotides, the CDR3 is TGTGCCAGCAGCTTACTAGGGGGCTCCTACGAGCAGTACTTC.

The chain is built from TRBV19 and TRBJ2-1, with 8 nucleotides matching TRBD2. Germline trimming cut 4 bases from V and 6 bases from J; bases unmatched to any gene: 5. Per germline, CDR1 LNHDA and CDR2 SQIVND (reference sequence). The CDR3 has 14 residues. This CDR3 is CASSRVAGLNEQFF. The CDR3 bases are TGTGCCAGTAGTAGAGTAGCGGGGCTCAATGAGCAGTTCTTC.

The V and J genes are TRBV6-6 and TRBJ1-2, with D uncertain. The CDR3 runs 14 residues. The V end was cut by 6 bases, the J end by 4 bases, with 15 bases between. Germline V gene lookup returns CDR1 MNHNY and CDR2 SVGAGI (reference sequence). Written as DNA, the CDR3 is TGTGCCAGCAGCCGTGAAACGGCAAGCTATGGCTACACCTTC. Protein product: CASSRETASYGYTF.

The V gene is TRBV7-6, the J gene TRBJ1-2, with 9 bases aligning to TRBD1. Germline CDR1 reads SGHVS; CDR2 reads FNYEAQ. The CDR3 spans 13 residues. V lost 5 bases to trimming and J lost 6 bases; unmatched junction nucleotides: 4. CDR3 bases: TGTGCCAGCAGCCAGGGACAGGGTAATGGCTACACCTTC. Translation gives CASSQGQGNGYTF.

The gene calls are TRBV6-5 and TRBJ2-2; D might be TRBD1 or TRBD2, each matching 5 bases. CDR1 MNHEY and CDR2 SVGAGI come from the germline V gene. The V gene lost 6 bases and the J gene lost 6 bases, with 11 bases spanning the gap. This CDR3 is built from 13 residues. The CDR3 DNA reads TGTGCCAGCAGGGACCTGGGGGCCGGGGAGCTGTTTTTT. Its translation is CASRDLGAGELFF.

V and J are TRBV30 and TRBJ2-5, with D unresolved. Germline CDR1 reads GTSNPN; CDR2 reads SVGIG (reference sequence). V was trimmed by 3 bases and J by 1 base, leaving 12 bases between them. This CDR3 region has 14 residues. The CDR3 bases are TGTGCCTGGAGCCGCACATGGGTCCAAGAGACCCAGTACTTC. Encoded protein: CAWSRTWVQETQYF.

The chain combines TRBV5-1 with TRBJ1-3; 11 nucleotides agree with TRBD1. Germline CDR1 is SGHRS and CDR2 is YFSETQ. The V segment lost 0 bases and the J segment 6 bases; nucleotides outside the gene matches: 2. The CDR3 spans 15 residues. The CDR3 is CASSLAGQGVNTIYF. CDR3 nucleotide sequence: TGCGCCAGCAGCTTGGCGGGACAGGGGGTAAACACCATATATTTT.

V gene TRBV7-8 combines with J gene TRBJ1-2; maybe TRBD1 (5 bases). The CDR3 totals 14 residues. V was clipped by 2 bases and J by 8 bases, with 15 bases between them. Germline CDR1 SGHVS, CDR2 FQNEAQ. CDR3 sequence (DNA): TGTGCCAGCAGCTTATTGGTTACGGGGGACGGCTACACCTTC. This codes for CASSLLVTGDGYTF.

The rearrangement uses TRBV28 and TRBJ2-1; tentatively, D is TRBD2 (10 bases). Trimming shortened V by 5 bases and J by 9 bases, and 29 bases separated the two germline ends. This CDR3 spans 18 amino acids. CDR1 is MDHEN and CDR2 is SYDVKM in the germline V gene. CDR3 coding DNA: TGTGCCAGCAGTGGGGACAGGGTGACGGGACTAGCGTGGGGTGAGCAGTTCTTC. Translation: CASSGDRVTGLAWGEQFF.

J is TRBJ2-2 and V is TRBV5-4, with 9 bases identical to TRBD2. The ends lost 2 bases at V and 4 bases at J; junction bases unmatched: 9. The CDR3 has 17 residues. CDR1 is SGHNT, CDR2 YYREEE, per germline (reference sequence). The DNA for the CDR3 is TGTGCCAGCAGCTTTAAGGTAGCGGGAGTAGTCACCGGGGAGCTGTTTTTT. It specifies CASSFKVAGVVTGELFF.

V gene TRBV6-6 combines with J gene TRBJ1-4; the match to TRBD1 covers 8 bases. Trimming removed 6 bases from V and 5 bases from J; junction bases left unmatched: 5. The CDR3 length is 14 residues. Germline CDR1 and CDR2: MNHNY and SVGAGI (reference sequence). The CDR3 region has the DNA TGTGCCAGCAGCCCGGACAGGGACAATGAAAAACTGTTTTTT. This encodes CASSPDRDNEKLFF.

The chain joins TRBV29-1 to TRBJ1-1; D is undetermined. Germline V CDR1 and CDR2: SQVTM, ANQGSEA. V gave up 5 bases and J gave up 6 bases, with 13 bases separating them. This CDR3 region has 12 residues. The CDR3 nucleotides read TGCAGCGTTACTCTCCTTAGCTCTGAAGCTTTCTTT. The encoded protein is CSVTLLSSEAFF.

The rearrangement joins TRBV7-2 to TRBJ2-3, with a weak D call TRBD2 (6 bases). Trimming shortened V by 0 bases and J by 5 bases, and 6 bases separated the two germline ends. Germline V gene lookup returns CDR1 SGHTA and CDR2 FQGNSA. There are 13 residues in the CDR3. In nucleotides, the CDR3 is TGTGCCAGCAGCTTAGCCGGGAGAGATACGCAGTATTTT. Its translation: CASSLAGRDTQYF.

This chain links TRBV5-6 with TRBJ2-1; TRBD2 matches 12 bases. The CDR3 sequence is 15 residues long. V gave up 4 bases and J gave up 7 bases; unmatched junction bases: 6. The V gene's germline CDR1 is SGHDT and CDR2 YYEEEE. CDR3 in amino acids: CASSPGTSGFNEQFF. The CDR3 DNA reads as TGTGCCAGCAGCCCGGGGACTAGCGGGTTTAATGAGCAGTTCTTC.

This rearrangement joins TRBV10-3 to TRBJ2-7; TRBD1 is a possible D gene (6 bases). This CDR3 is built from 16 residues. V was shortened by 1 base and J by 4 bases, with 17 bases between the two germline ends. Germline lookup yields CDR1 ENHRY and CDR2 SYGVKD. The CDR3 bases are TGTGCCATCAGTGAGTTGGGCAGGGGCGCCTCGTACGAGCAGTACTTC. Its translation is CAISELGRGASYEQYF.

The gene calls are TRBV7-8 and TRBJ2-1, with 8 bases identical to TRBD1. Germline assignment: CDR1 SGHVS and CDR2 FQNEAQ. After removal of 3 bases from V and 5 bases from J, the junction contained 6 bases not matched to a gene. This CDR3 has 15 residues. DNA for the CDR3: TGTGCCAGCAGCTTGAACAGGGGGGTGCACAATGAGCAGTTCTTC. Translation gives CASSLNRGVHNEQFF.

This sequence joins TRBV7-7 and TRBJ1-2, with 10 nucleotides matching TRBD1. Trimming took 5 bases from V and 14 from J; bases not matched to a gene: 11. Per germline, CDR1 SSHAT and CDR2 FNYEAQ (reference sequence). The CDR3 runs 13 residues. The DNA of the CDR3 is TGTGCCAGCAGCCCCGGGACAGGGGCCCCCCGGACCTTC. As protein: CASSPGTGAPRTF.